Presented here are 8 T cell receptor beta chains from one specimen sequenced in a study of CD8 T cells in ankylosing spondylitis. TCRdb fed the 5' RACE reads into MiXCR, producing one record per CDR3 protein. The sample holds 340,000 or so distinct CDR3 sequences, approximately 15% seen once. The sequencing sample was made of blood, either unsorted or a sorted T cell fraction (not recorded which). All receptors come from a male donor with ankylosing spondylitis or in good health (not recorded which).

This clonotype has a handful of counts. The chain employs TRBV7-2 and TRBJ1-1, with D tentatively TRBD1 (5 bases). This CDR3 has 16 amino acids. V lost 5 bases and J 4 bases, leaving 20 bases between the germline ends. The germline CDR1 and CDR2 sequences are SGHTA and FQGNSA. The CDR3 nucleotides read TGTGCCAGCAGCCACCTCAGGACATTGGTAGGCACTGAAGCTTTCTTT. It yields the protein CASSHLRTLVGTEAFF.

V is TRBV5-6 and J is TRBJ2-7, with 13 bases aligning to TRBD2. This CDR3 comprises 17 residues. CDR1 SGHDT and CDR2 YYEEEE come from the germline V gene. Trimming took 3 bases from V and 4 from J; bases not matched to a gene: 10. The CDR3 DNA is TGTGCCAGCAGCTCCGGGACTAGCGGGGCCATCTATTACGAGCAGTACTTC. This gives the protein CASSSGTSGAIYYEQYF.

V and J are TRBV10-3 and TRBJ2-3, with D maybe TRBD2 (7 bases). The germline V gene encodes CDR1 ENHRY and CDR2 SYGVKD. The CDR3 sequence is 13 residues long. Trimming took 10 bases from V and 4 from J, leaving 15 bases between them. The CDR3 bases are TGTGCCACCTCTAGGGGGGGGTCAGATACGCAGTATTTT. Protein sequence: CATSRGGSDTQYF.

This clonotype has a handful of counts. The V gene is TRBV6-5, the J gene TRBJ2-7; D uncertain. V lost 8 bases, J lost 1 base, and 3 bases lay in between. The germline V gene has CDR1 MNHEY and CDR2 SVGAGI. This CDR3 has 10 amino acids. The CDR3 DNA reads as TGTGCCAGCCCATCCTACGAGCAGTACTTC. Translated, it gives CASPSYEQYF.

This clonotype showed up many times. This sequence joins TRBV7-2 and TRBJ1-1; possibly TRBD1 for D (5 bases). The CDR3 sequence is 15 residues long. Between the trimmed V and J ends, which lost 4 bases and 2 bases, there was a span of 14 bases. The germline gives CDR1 SGHTA, CDR2 FQGNSA. CDR3 amino acids: CASSSLGARNTEAFF. The CDR3, as DNA: TGTGCCAGCAGCTCCCTCGGGGCCCGAAACACTGAAGCTTTCTTT.

This clonotype was picked up a small number of times. This rearrangement joins TRBV24-1 to TRBJ2-1; TRBD2 aligns across 8 bases. Trimming took 0 bases from V and 12 from J; bases not matched to a gene: 3. CDR1 is KGHDR, CDR2 SFDVKD, per germline. The CDR3 runs 13 residues. Written as DNA, the CDR3 is TGTGCCACCAGTGATTTGGGCGGGGGGCGGCAGTTCTTC. Translated, it gives CATSDLGGGRQFF.

This clonotype has just a few counts. The rearrangement joins TRBV12-3 or TRBV12-4 to TRBJ1-5; TRBD1 aligns across 10 bases. V lost 1 base and J lost 2; bases outside the gene matches: 5. The CDR3 extends over 17 amino acids. Here the CDR3 reads CASSLGGQGRRNQPQHF. In nucleotides, the CDR3 is TGTGCCAGCAGTTTAGGGGGACAGGGGCGACGCAATCAGCCCCAGCATTTT.

This clonotype was picked up a small number of times. The chain recombines TRBV3-1 with TRBJ1-1; D remains unclear. Germline loops: CDR1 LGHDT, CDR2 YNNKEL (reference sequence). The CDR3 covers 13 residues. Deletions cut 3 bases from V and 6 bases from J, with 11 bases between. This chain's CDR3 is CASSHAPGPEAFF. CDR3 bases: TGTGCCAGCAGCCATGCCCCCGGGCCTGAAGCTTTCTTT.